This TCR beta chain is drawn from a study of Graves' ophthalmopathy and Graves' hyperthyroidism. As for the study in general: Peripheral blood was gathered at the point of initial diagnosis, before any treatment started. The study's findings and limits: Most expanded thyroid clonotypes above 0.001 frequency also appeared in blood.

Germline V lookup: CDR1 ENHRY, CDR2 SYGVKD. This CDR3 spans 19 amino acids. Amplification of the TCR beta CDR3 regions used RNA transcripts (as template). An initial RT-PCR round employing HTBI primers preceded a second-round multiplex PCR. TCRdb called the multiplex PCR reads again in MiXCR, with one record for every CDR3 protein. The sample lists about 340,000 distinct CDR3 sequences; under 20% were seen once. This clonotype was seen a handful of times. The target antigen is unknown. The junction departs from the called germline gene at one end, perhaps through a read error. This receptor was taken from an adult man with Graves' ophthalmopathy. The V and J genes are TRBV10-3 and TRBJ2-5, with 11 bases that match TRBD2. Sequencing was done on a sample of peripheral blood. The CDR3 spells CVISQLAGGPTAGRETQYF. DNA of the CDR3: TGTGTCATCAGTCAGTTAGCGGGAGGGCCGACGGCTGGCCGGGAGACCCAGTACTTC.